Shown below are 8 T cell receptor beta chains from a single sample sequenced in a study of cytomegalovirus exposure and HLA in healthy donors. Assay: immunoSEQ multiplex PCR; the TCRdb copy retains only in-frame clones and omits some. The repertoire holds around 160,000 clones, with about 90% as singletons. Sequencing was done on a sample of PBMCs. The receptors derive from a woman younger than 30 in good health and CMV-seropositive.

This chain links TRBV4-3 with TRBJ2-7, with 9 nucleotides matching TRBD2. Trimming cost V 3 bases and J 2 bases; bases outside gene matches: 14. The CDR3 sequence is 18 residues long. The germline V gene encodes CDR1 LGHNA and CDR2 YSLEER. CDR3 bases: TGCGCCAGCAGCCACCTCCCTTCCGGGACTAGCCGTCCCTACGAGCAGTACTTC. Its translation is CASSHLPSGTSRPYEQYF.

The rearrangement links TRBV7-9 to TRBJ2-3, with TRBD1 identical over 9 bases. This CDR3 is 16 amino acids long. The V and J ends lost 5 bases and 2 bases, in that order; junction bases with no gene match: 8. Germline V CDR1 and CDR2: SEHNR, FQNEAQ (reference sequence). Here the CDR3 DNA reads TGTGCCAGCAGCCCTGGCCGGGACAGGGACACAGATACGCAGTATTTT. Its protein is CASSPGRDRDTDTQYF.

The chain is built from TRBV5-8 and TRBJ2-3; 9 positions match TRBD2. The V and J ends lost 4 bases and 0 bases, in that order; junction bases with no gene match: 3. Germline lookup yields CDR1 SGHTS and CDR2 YDEGEE. The CDR3 length is 15 residues. CDR3 amino acids: CASSSSGGSTDTQYF. CDR3 in DNA: TGTGCCAGCAGCAGTAGCGGGGGTAGCACAGATACGCAGTATTTT. The full variable domain, completed using reference TRBV5-8 and TRBJ2-3, is EAGVTQSPTHLIKTRGQQATLRCSPISGHTSVYWYQQALGLGLQFLLWYDEGEERNRGNFPPRFSGRQFPNYSSELNVNALELEDSALYLCASSSSGGSTDTQYFGPGTRLTVL.

The rearrangement joins TRBV4-1 to TRBJ2-2; 15 bases match TRBD2. Germline V gives CDR1 MGHRA, CDR2 YSYEKL. The CDR3 is 20 residues long. V lost 0 bases to trimming and J lost 4 bases; unmatched junction nucleotides: 9. In nucleotides, the CDR3 is TGCGCCAGCAGCCAAGACTCCGGGACTAGCGGGGGGCTAGGCACCGGGGAGCTGTTTTTT. Translation gives CASSQDSGTSGGLGTGELFF.

This chain uses TRBV7-5 with TRBJ1-4. TRBV7-5 is designated a pseudogene. This CDR3 is built from 17 residues. CDR3 amino acids: CVRSLDPYRRDNEKLFF. Here the CDR3 DNA reads TGTGTCAGAAGCTTAGACCCCTATAGGAGAGATAATGAAAAACTGTTTTTT.

The rearrangement links TRBV29-1 to TRBJ2-2; D ambiguous. The CDR3 is 11 amino acids. The germline V gene has CDR1 SQVTM and CDR2 ANQGSEA. The V and J ends lost 6 bases and 8 bases respectively, with 10 bases between them. In nucleotides, the CDR3 is TGCAGCGTCCGTTCCGCGGGGGAGCTGTTTTTT. It is translated as CSVRSAGELFF.

The chain combines TRBV2 with TRBJ1-5; 8 bases are shared with TRBD1. The germline gives CDR1 SNHLY, CDR2 FYNNEI. V gave up 6 bases and J gave up 3 bases; unmatched junction bases: 7. The CDR3 extends over 15 amino acids. The CDR3 nucleotides are TGTGCCAGCAGCAACAGGGGGGCCTCCAATCAGCCCCAGCATTTT. Its translation: CASSNRGASNQPQHF.

The count of this clone is one. This rearrangement joins TRBV6-6 to TRBJ2-2; 10 bases map to TRBD2. The CDR3 extends over 15 amino acids. The trim removed 6 bases at V and 5 bases at J, leaving 6 bases unmatched. The germline V gene has CDR1 MNHNY and CDR2 SVGAGI (reference sequence). The CDR3 loop is CASSHSGRSTGELFF. In nucleotides, the CDR3 is TGTGCCAGCAGCCATAGCGGGAGGAGTACCGGGGAGCTGTTTTTT.